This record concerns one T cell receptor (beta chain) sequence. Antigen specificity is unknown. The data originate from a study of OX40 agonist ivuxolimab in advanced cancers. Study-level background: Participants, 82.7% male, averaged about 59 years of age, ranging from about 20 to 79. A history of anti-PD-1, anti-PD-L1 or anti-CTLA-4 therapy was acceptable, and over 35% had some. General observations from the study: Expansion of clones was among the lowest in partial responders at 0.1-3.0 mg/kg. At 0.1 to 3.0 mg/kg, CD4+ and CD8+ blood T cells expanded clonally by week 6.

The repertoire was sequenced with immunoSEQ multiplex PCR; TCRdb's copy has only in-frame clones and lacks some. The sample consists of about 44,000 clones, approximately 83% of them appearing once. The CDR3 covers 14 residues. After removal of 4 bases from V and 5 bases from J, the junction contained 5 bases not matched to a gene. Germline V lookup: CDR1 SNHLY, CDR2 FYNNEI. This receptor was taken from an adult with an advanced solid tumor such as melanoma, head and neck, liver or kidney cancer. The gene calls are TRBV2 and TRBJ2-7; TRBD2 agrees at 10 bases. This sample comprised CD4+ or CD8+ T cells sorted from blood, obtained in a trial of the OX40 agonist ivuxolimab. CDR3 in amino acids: CASSADGTSDEQYF. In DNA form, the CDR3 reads TGTGCCAGCAGTGCAGACGGGACTAGCGACGAGCAGTACTTC.